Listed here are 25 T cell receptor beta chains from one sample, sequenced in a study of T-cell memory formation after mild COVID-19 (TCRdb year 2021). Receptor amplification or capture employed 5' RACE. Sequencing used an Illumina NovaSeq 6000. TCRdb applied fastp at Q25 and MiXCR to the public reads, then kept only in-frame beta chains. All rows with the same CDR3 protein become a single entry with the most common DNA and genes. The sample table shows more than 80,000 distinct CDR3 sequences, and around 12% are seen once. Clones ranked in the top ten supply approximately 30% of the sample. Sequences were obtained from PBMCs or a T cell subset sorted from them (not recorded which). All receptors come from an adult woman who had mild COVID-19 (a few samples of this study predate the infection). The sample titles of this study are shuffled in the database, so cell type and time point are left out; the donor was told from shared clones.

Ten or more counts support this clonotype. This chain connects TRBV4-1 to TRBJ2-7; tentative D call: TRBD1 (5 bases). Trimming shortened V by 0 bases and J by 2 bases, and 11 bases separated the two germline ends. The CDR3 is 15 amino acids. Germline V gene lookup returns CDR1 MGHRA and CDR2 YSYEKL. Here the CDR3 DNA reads TGCGCCAGCAGCCAAGATCTTACAGGAACCTACGAGCAGTACTTC. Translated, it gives CASSQDLTGTYEQYF.

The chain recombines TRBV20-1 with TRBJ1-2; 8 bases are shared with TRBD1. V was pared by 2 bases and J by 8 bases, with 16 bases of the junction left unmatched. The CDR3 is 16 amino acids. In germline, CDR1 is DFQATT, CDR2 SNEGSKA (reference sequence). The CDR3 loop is CSARSPPDRALGGYTF. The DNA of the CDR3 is TGCAGTGCTAGAAGCCCCCCGGACAGGGCATTGGGCGGCTACACCTTC.

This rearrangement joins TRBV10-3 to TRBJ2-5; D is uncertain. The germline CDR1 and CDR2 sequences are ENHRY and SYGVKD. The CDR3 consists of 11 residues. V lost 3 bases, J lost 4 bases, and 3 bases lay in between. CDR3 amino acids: CAISDVETQYF. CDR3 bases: TGTGCCATCAGTGACGTAGAGACCCAGTACTTC.

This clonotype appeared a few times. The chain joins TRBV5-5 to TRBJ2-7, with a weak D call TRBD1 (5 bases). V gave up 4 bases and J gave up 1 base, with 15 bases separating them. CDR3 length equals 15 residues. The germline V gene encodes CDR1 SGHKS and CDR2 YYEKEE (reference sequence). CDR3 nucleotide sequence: TGTGCCAGCAGCCACGACAGTTTCCCTTCCTACGAGCAGTACTTC. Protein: CASSHDSFPSYEQYF.

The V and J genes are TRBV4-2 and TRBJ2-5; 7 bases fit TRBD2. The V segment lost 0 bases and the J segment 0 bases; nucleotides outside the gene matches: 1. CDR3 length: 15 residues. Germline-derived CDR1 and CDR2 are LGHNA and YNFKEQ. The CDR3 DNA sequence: TGTGCCAGCAGCCAAGAGCGGGGGAACCAAGAGACCCAGTACTTC. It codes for CASSQERGNQETQYF.

Written as DNA, the CDR3 is TGTGCCAGCAGCTTAGGGGACATCGCCTACGAGCAGTACTTC. This sequence encodes CASSLGDIAYEQYF. The chain couples TRBV11-3 to TRBJ2-7, with D tentatively TRBD1 (6 bases). Trimming took 1 base from V and 2 from J, leaving 9 bases between them. There are 14 residues in the CDR3. The germline V gene encodes CDR1 SGHNT and CDR2 YENEEA.

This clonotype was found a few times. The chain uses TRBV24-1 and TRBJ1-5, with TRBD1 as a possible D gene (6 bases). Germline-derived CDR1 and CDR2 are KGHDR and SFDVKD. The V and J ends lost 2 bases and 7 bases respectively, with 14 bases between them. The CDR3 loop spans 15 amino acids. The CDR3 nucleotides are TGTGCCACCAGTGATTCCACAGGGCTTGCGCAGCCCCAGCATTTT. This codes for CATSDSTGLAQPQHF.

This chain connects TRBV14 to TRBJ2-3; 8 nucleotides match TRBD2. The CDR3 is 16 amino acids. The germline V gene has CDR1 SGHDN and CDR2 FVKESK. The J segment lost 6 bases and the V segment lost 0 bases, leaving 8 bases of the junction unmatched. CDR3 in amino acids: CASSQDGSGARDTQYF. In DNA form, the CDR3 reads TGTGCCAGCAGCCAAGACGGTAGCGGGGCGCGGGATACGCAGTATTTT.

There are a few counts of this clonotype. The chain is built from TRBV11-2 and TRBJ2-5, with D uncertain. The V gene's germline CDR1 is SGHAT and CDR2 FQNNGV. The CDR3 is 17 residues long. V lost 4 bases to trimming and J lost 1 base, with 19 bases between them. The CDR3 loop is CASSSGDIGHRQETQYF. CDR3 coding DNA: TGTGCCAGCAGCTCAGGCGATATTGGGCACCGCCAAGAGACCCAGTACTTC.

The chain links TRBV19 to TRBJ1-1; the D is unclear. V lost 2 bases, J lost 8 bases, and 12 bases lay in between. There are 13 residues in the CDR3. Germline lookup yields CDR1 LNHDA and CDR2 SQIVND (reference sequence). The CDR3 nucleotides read TGTGCCAGTAGTATACCGGGCATGGGAGAAGCTTTCTTT. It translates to CASSIPGMGEAFF.

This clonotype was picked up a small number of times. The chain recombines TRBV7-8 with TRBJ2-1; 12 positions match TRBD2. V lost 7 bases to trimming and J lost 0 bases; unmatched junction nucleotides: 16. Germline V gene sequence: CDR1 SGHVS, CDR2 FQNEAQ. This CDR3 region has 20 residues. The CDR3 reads CASMGVLGLAGLSSYNEQFF. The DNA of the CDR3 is TGTGCCAGCATGGGGGTTTTGGGACTAGCGGGTCTTAGCTCCTACAATGAGCAGTTCTTC.

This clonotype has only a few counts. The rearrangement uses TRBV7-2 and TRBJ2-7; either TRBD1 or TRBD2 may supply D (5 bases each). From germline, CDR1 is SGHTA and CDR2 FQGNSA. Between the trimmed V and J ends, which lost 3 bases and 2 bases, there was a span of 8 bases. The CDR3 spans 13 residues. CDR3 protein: CASSLGVAYEQYF. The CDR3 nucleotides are TGTGCCAGCAGCTTGGGGGTGGCCTACGAGCAGTACTTC.

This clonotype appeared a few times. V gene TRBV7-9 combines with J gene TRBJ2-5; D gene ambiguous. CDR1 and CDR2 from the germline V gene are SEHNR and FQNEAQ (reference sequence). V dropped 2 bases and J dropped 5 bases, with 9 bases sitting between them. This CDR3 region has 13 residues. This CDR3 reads CASSLFGQETQYF. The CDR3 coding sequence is TGTGCCAGCAGCTTATTCGGCCAGGAGACCCAGTACTTC.

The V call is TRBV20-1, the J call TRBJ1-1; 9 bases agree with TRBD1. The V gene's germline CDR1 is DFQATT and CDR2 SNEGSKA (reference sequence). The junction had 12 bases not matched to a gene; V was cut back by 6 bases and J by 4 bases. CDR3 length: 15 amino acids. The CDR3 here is CSATPPGQGGTEAFF. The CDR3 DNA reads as TGCAGTGCCACCCCACCGGGACAGGGTGGCACTGAAGCTTTCTTT.

Written as DNA, the CDR3 is TGCAGTGCTTCCTCCTCGGACCTGAATGACAATGAGCAGTTCTTC. This translates into CSASSSDLNDNEQFF. This chain links TRBV20-1 with TRBJ2-1; unclear D gene. The CDR3 loop spans 15 amino acids. V lost 5 bases to trimming and J lost 5 bases, with 19 bases between them. Germline V gives CDR1 DFQATT, CDR2 SNEGSKA (reference sequence).

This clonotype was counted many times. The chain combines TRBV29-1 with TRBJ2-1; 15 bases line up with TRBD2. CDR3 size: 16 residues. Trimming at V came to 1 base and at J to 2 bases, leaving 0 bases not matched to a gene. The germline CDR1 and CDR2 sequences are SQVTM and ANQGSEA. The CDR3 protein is CSVEGTSGRAYNEQFF. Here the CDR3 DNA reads TGCAGCGTTGAAGGGACTAGCGGGAGGGCCTACAATGAGCAGTTCTTC.

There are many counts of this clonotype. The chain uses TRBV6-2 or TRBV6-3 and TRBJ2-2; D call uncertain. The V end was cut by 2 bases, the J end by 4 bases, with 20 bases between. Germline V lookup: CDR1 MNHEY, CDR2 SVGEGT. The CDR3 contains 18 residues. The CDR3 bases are TGTGCCAGCAGTTACGAGGTAACGGCCCTCGTTTTCACCGGGGAGCTGTTTTTT. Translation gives CASSYEVTALVFTGELFF.

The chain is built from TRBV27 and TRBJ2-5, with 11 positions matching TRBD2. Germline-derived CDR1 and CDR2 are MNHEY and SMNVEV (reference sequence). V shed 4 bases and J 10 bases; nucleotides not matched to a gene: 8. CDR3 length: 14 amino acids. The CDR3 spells CASSSGTSGRDQYF. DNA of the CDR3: TGTGCCAGCAGTTCCGGGACTAGCGGAAGAGACCAGTACTTC.

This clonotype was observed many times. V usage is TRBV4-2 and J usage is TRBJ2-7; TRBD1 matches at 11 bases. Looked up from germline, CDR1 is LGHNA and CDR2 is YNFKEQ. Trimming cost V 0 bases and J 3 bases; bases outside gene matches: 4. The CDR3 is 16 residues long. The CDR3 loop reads CASSQETGTGGYEQYF. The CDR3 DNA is TGTGCCAGCAGCCAAGAAACCGGGACAGGGGGCTACGAGCAGTACTTC.

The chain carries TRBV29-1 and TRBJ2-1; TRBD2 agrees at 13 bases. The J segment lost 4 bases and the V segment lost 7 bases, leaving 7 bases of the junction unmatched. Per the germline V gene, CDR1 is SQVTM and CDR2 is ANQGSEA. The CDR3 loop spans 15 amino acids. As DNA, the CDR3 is TGCAGCGCCAGACTAGCGGGAGGCCAATACAATGAGCAGTTCTTC. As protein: CSARLAGGQYNEQFF.

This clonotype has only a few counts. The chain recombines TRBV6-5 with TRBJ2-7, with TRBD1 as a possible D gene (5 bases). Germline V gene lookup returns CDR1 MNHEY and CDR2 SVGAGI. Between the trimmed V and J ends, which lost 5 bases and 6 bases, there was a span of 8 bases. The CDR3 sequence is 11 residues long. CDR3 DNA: TGTGCCAGCAGTGACAGAGGCGAGCAGTACTTC. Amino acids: CASSDRGEQYF.

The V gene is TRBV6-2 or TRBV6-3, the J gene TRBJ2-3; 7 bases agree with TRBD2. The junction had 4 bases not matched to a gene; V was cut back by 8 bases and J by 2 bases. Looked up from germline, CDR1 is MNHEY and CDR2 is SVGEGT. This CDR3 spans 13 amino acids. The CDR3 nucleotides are TGTGCCAGCTCTAGCGGTAACACAGATACGCAGTATTTT. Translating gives CASSSGNTDTQYF.

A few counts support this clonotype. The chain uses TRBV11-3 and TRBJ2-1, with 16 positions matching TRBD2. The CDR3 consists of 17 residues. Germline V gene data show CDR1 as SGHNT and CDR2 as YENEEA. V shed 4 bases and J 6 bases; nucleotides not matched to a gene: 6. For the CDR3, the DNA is TGTGCCAGCAGCTCGGGACTAGCGGGAGGGATAGGCAATGAGCAGTTCTTC. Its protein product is CASSSGLAGGIGNEQFF.

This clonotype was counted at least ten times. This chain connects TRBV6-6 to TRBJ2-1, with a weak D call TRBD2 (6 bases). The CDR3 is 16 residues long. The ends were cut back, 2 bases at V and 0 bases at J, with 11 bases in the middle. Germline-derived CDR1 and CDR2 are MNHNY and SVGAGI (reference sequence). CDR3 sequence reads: CASSYPTSHSYNEQFF. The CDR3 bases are TGTGCCAGCAGTTACCCTACTAGCCACTCCTACAATGAGCAGTTCTTC.

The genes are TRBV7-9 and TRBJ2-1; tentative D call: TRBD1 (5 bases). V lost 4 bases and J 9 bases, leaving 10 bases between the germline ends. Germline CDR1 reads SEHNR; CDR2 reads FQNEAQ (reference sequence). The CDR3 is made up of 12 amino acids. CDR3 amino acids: CASSSRGGEQFF. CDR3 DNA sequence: TGTGCCAGCAGCTCAAGGGGTGGTGAGCAGTTCTTC.